This T cell receptor (beta chain) was identified during a study of blood T cell repertoires in COVID-19. Study summary: Donors in the United States, Italy and Spain gave samples during acute or convalescent COVID-19.

V shed 7 bases, J shed 4 bases, and the junction held 7 bases outside the gene matches. The germline V gene has CDR1 MDHEN and CDR2 SYDVKM. The CDR3 is 14 residues long. Under the authors' procedure: From reference gene primer amplification, estimates of nucleated cell counts were derived. Using immunoSEQ multiplex PCR, the repertoire was profiled, and TCRdb retains in-frame clones only, with some absent. The DNA gave D and trimming, while V, J and clone size come from that table. The sample includes about 200,000 clones, roughly 81% of them seen just once. The source of this sequence is a woman aged 80 or over with acute or convalescent COVID-19. The sample consisted of peripheral blood. This rearrangement joins TRBV28 to TRBJ2-4; 7 nucleotides match TRBD2. CDR3 in DNA: TGTGCCAGCAAGGAGGGAGGGCCTAAAAACATTCAGTACTTC. Translating gives CASKEGGPKNIQYF.